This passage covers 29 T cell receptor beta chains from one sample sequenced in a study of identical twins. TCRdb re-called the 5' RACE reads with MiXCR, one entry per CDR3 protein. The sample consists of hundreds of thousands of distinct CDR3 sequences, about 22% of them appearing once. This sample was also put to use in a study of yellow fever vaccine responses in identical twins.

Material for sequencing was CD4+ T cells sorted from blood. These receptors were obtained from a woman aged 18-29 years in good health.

The DNA of the CDR3 is TGCGCCAGCAGCTTGCCCACAGGGAACGAGCAGTACTTC. The encoded protein is CASSLPTGNEQYF. V gene TRBV5-1 combines with J gene TRBJ2-7, with TRBD1 as a possible D gene (6 bases). CDR1 SGHRS and CDR2 YFSETQ come from the germline V gene. V was clipped by 1 base and J by 5 bases, with 10 bases between them. The CDR3 has 13 residues.

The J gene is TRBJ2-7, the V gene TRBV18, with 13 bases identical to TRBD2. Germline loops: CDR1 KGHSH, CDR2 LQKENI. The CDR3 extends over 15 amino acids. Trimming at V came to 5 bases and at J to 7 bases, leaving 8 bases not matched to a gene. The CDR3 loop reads CASSSGLAGDGEQYF. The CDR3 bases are TGTGCCAGCTCATCAGGACTAGCGGGAGATGGAGAGCAGTACTTC.

In DNA, the CDR3 is TGTGCCATCAGTGATAAGGCCAATGAGCAGTTCTTC. This translates into CAISDKANEQFF. The chain employs TRBV10-3 and TRBJ2-1; D is unclear. The CDR3 spans 12 residues. V lost 3 bases to trimming and J lost 6 bases, with 6 bases between them. The V gene's germline CDR1 is ENHRY and CDR2 SYGVKD.

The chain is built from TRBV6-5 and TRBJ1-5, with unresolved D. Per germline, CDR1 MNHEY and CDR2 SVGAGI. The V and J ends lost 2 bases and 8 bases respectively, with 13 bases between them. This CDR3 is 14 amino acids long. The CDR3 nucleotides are TGTGCCAGCAGTTACAGTCGGCTGATGGAGCCCCAGCATTTT. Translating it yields CASSYSRLMEPQHF.

CDR3 amino acids: CASSPRITGALTYGYTF. CDR3 in DNA: TGTGCCAGCAGTCCACGCATTACAGGGGCCCTGACCTATGGCTACACCTTC. V usage is TRBV12-3 or TRBV12-4 and J usage is TRBJ1-2; 7 bases align to TRBD1. The CDR3 consists of 17 residues. The J segment lost 4 bases and the V segment lost 5 bases, leaving 16 bases of the junction unmatched.

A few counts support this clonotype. CDR3 sequence reads: CASSLRTSSYEQYF. CDR3 coding DNA: TGTGCCAGCAGCCTTAGGACTAGCTCCTACGAGCAGTACTTC. This chain connects TRBV12-3 or TRBV12-4 to TRBJ2-7, with TRBD2 matching 7 bases. The CDR3 totals 14 residues. The V gene end was trimmed by 6 bases and the J gene end by 0 bases; junction bases not matched to a gene: 5.

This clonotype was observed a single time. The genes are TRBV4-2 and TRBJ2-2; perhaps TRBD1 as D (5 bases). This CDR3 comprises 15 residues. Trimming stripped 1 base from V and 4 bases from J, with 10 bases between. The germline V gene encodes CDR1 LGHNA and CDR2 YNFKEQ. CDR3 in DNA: TGTGCCAGCAGCCAAGTTGCAGGGTTCACCGGGGAGCTGTTTTTT. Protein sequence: CASSQVAGFTGELFF.

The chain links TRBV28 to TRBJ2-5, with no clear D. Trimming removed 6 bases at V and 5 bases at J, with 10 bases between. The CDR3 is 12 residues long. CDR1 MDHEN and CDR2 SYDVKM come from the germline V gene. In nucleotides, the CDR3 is TGTGCCAGCAGGGGCCCCTACGAGACCCAGTACTTC. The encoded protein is CASRGPYETQYF.

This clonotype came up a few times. DNA of the CDR3: TGTGCCAGTCAGGGGCAGGGGGTGTTCGGGGAGCTGTTTTTT. It encodes CASQGQGVFGELFF. The chain links TRBV3-1 to TRBJ2-2; 7 nucleotides align to TRBD1. CDR3 size: 14 residues. V trimming: 9 bases; J trimming: 7 bases; junction bases outside the gene matches: 11. Per the germline V gene, CDR1 is LGHDT and CDR2 is YNNKEL (reference sequence).

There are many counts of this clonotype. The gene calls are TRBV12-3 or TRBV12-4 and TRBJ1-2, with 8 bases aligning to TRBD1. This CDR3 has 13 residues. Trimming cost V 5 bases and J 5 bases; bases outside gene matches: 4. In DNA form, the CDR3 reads TGTGCCAGCAGTCCACAGGGGGGGTATGGCTACACCTTC. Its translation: CASSPQGGYGYTF.

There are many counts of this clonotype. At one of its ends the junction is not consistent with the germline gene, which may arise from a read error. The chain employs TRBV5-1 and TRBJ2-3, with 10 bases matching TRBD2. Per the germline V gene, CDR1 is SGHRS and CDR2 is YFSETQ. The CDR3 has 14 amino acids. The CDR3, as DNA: TGTGCCAGCAGGGGAGCGGGGGGGCCAGATACGCAGTATTTT. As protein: CASRGAGGPDTQYF.

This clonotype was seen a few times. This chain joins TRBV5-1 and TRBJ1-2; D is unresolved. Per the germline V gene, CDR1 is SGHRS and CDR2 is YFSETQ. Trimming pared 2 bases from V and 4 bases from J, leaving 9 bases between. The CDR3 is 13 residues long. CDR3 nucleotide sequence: TGCGCCAGCAGCTTTGAGGAACCCTATGGCTACACCTTC. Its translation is CASSFEEPYGYTF.

Here the CDR3 DNA reads TGTGCCAGCAGTACCTCCCCTTCGACTAGCGGGAGGGACGCAAATGAGCAGTTCTTC. Translation: CASSTSPSTSGRDANEQFF. This chain joins TRBV12-3 or TRBV12-4 and TRBJ2-1; 14 nucleotides align to TRBD2. V lost 5 bases, J lost 7 bases, and 16 bases stayed unmatched. The CDR3 extends over 19 amino acids.

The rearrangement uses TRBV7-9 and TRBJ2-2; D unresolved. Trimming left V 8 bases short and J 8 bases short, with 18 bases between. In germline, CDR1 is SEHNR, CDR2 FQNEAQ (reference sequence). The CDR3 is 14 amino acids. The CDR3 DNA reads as TGTGCCAGCGGCTCTGGGCAGGTCGGAGGGGAGCTGTTTTTT. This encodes CASGSGQVGGELFF.

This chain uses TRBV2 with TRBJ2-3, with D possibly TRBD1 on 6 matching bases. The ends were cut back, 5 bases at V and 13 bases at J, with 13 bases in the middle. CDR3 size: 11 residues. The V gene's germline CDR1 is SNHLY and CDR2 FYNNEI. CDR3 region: CASSRTEGEYF. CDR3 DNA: TGTGCCAGCAGTCGGACAGAGGGGGAGTATTTT.

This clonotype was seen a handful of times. CDR3 DNA: TGTGCCAGCAGCTTAATTCTGGGGCCGCAAGAGACCCAGTACTTC. Its translation: CASSLILGPQETQYF. This chain uses TRBV5-6 with TRBJ2-5, with D tentatively TRBD1 (5 bases). The ends were cut back, 2 bases at V and 2 bases at J, with 13 bases in the middle. CDR1 and CDR2 (germline): SGHDT, YYEEEE. The CDR3 contains 15 residues.

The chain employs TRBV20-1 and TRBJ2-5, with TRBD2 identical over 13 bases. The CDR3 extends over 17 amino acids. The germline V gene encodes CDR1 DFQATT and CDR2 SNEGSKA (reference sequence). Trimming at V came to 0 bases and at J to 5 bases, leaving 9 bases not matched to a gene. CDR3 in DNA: TGCAGTGCTAGAGACTTACGACTAGCGGGGGGCCGGGAGACCCAGTACTTC. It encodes CSARDLRLAGGRETQYF.

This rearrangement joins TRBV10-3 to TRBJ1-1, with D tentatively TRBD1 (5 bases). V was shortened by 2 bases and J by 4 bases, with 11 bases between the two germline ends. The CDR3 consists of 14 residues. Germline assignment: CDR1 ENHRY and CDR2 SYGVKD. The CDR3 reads CAISEEETATEAFF. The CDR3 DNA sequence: TGTGCCATCAGTGAGGAAGAGACAGCCACTGAAGCTTTCTTT.

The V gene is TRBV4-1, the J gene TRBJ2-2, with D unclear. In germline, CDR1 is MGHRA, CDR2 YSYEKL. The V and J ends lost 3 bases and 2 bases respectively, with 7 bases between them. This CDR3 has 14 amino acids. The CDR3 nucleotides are TGCGCCAGCAGCCACCCTTTAAACACCGGGGAGCTGTTTTTT. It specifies CASSHPLNTGELFF.

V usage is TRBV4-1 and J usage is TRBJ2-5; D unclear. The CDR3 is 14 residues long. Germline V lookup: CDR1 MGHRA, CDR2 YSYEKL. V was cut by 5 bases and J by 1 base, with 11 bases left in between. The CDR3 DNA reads TGCGCCAGCAGCGAGTTCGGTCTCCAAGAGACCCAGTACTTC. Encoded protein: CASSEFGLQETQYF.

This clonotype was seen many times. The CDR3 DNA reads as TGTGCCAGCACGCGGATCAATCAGCCCCAGCATTTT. Translation gives CASTRINQPQHF. The chain is built from TRBV12-3 or TRBV12-4 and TRBJ1-5, with D unresolved. V lost 7 bases and J lost 3, with 7 bases in between. The CDR3 is made up of 12 amino acids.

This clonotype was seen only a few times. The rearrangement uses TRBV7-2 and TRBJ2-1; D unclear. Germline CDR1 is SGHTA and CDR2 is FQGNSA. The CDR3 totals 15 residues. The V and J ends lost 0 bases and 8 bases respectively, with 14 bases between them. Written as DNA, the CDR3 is TGTGCCAGCAGCTTAGCCAGTTCTGTCAAGGATGAGCAGTTCTTC. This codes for CASSLASSVKDEQFF.

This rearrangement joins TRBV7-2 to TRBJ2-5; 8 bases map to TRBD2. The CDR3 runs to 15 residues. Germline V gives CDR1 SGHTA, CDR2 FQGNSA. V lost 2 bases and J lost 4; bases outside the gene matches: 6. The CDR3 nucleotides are TGTGCCAGCAGCTTATTGCGGCTAGCGGGAGAGACCCAGTACTTC. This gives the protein CASSLLRLAGETQYF. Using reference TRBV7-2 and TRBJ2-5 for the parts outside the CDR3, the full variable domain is GAGVSQSPSNKVTEKGKDVELRCDPISGHTALYWYRQSLGQGLEFLIYFQGNSAPDKSGLPSDRFSAERTGGSVSTLTIQRTQQEDSAVYLCASSLLRLAGETQYFGPGTRLLVL.

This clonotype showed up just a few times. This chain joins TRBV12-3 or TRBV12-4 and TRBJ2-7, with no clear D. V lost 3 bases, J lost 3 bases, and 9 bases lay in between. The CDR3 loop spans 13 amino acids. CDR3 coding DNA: TGTGCCAGCAGTTTTAGGAACGTCTACGAGCAGTACTTC. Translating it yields CASSFRNVYEQYF.

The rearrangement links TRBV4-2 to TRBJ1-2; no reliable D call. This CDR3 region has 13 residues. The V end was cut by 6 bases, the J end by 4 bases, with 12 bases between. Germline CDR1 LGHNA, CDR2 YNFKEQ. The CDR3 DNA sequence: TGTGCCAGCAGTCGAGAGGGATTCTATGGCTACACCTTC. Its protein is CASSREGFYGYTF.

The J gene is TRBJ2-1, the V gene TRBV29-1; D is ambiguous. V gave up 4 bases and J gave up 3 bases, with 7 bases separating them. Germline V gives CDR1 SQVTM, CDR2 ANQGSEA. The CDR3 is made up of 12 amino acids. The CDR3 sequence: CSVGFSYNEQFF. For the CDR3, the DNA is TGCAGCGTTGGGTTTAGCTACAATGAGCAGTTCTTC.

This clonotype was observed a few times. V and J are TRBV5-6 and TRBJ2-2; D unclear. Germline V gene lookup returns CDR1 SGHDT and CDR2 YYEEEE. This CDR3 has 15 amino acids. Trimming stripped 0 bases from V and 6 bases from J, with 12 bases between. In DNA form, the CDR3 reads TGTGCCAGCAGCTTGGCGTCGGATATATCCGGGGAGCTGTTTTTT. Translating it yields CASSLASDISGELFF.

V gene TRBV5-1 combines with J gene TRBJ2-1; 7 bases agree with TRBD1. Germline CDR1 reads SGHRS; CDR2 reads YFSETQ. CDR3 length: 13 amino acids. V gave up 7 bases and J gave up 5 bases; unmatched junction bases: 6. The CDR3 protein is CASARDSNNEQFF. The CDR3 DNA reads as TGCGCCAGCGCCCGGGACAGCAACAATGAGCAGTTCTTC. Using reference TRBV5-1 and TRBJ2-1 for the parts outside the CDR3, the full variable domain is KAGVTQTPRYLIKTRGQQVTLSCSPISGHRSVSWYQQTPGQGLQFLFEYFSETQRNKGNFPGRFSGRQFSNSRSEMNVSTLELGDSALYLCASARDSNNEQFFGPGTRLTVL.

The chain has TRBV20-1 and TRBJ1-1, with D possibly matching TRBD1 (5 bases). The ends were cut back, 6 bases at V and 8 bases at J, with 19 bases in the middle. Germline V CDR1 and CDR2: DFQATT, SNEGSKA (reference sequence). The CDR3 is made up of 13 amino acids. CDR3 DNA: TGCAGTGCAAGTCTATTAGCAGGGTTGGAAGCTTTCTTT. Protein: CSASLLAGLEAFF.